There are many counts of the clone carrying this T cell receptor beta chain. Using RNA template, CDR3s of TCR alpha and beta were amplified with iRepertoire arm-PCR. TCRdb re-derived calls from the multiplex PCR reads in MiXCR, one entry per CDR3 protein. Counted here are 45,000 or so distinct CDR3 sequences, 20% to 25% occurring once; the ten biggest clones make up 5% to 6.5%. This record belongs to a study of glioma-infiltrating T cells. Germline V gives CDR1 MRHNA, CDR2 SNTAGT. The CDR3 length is 14 residues. V trimming: 3 bases; J trimming: 0 bases; junction bases outside the gene matches: 0. Sequenced sample: glioma tissue, nonneoplastic brain tissue, or PBMCs (not recorded which). The source of this sequence is a human donor with low-grade glioma or glioblastoma, undergoing nonglioma brain surgery, or in good health (not recorded which). V and J are TRBV6-4 and TRBJ2-7; 9 nucleotides agree with TRBD2. The CDR3 region has the DNA TGTGCCAGCAGTGAGCGGGAGGGCTCCTACGAGCAGTACTTC. Its translation: CASSEREGSYEQYF.